The clone carrying this T cell receptor beta chain was seen a handful of times. Its antigen is currently unknown. The sample is drawn from a study of cytomegalovirus exposure and HLA in healthy donors. Background on the study: Assignment to the Caucasian-associated ancestry cluster applied to over 70% of the approximately 360 genotyped donors. Broader study findings: Analyses of presence/absence relied on an assumption of roughly uniform sequencing depth across donors. Later analysis associated a missense DCLRE1C variant with TCR beta V- and J-gene trimming. Links to common viral pathogens appeared, in a later analysis, for several of the most significant clusters.

Looked up from germline, CDR1 is MNHNS and CDR2 is SASEGT. Losses at the gene ends were 5 bases for V and 5 bases for J; bases not matched to a gene: 2. The CDR3 spans 13 residues. The PCR contained 60 Vbeta and 13 Jbeta primers. Measured with immunoSEQ multiplex PCR; TCRdb has only the in-frame clones, and not every one. Of about 130,000 clones listed, about two thirds are singletons. The chain couples TRBV6-1 to TRBJ2-7; 11 nucleotides align to TRBD1. This TCR was recovered from a woman aged 60-75 years in good health and CMV-seropositive. The specimen sequenced was PBMCs. CDR3 DNA: TGTGCCAGCAGTCGGGACAGGGGGGACGAGCAGTACTTC. Translating it yields CASSRDRGDEQYF.